These T cell receptor beta chains were read from a single sample in a study of shared clonotypes between healthy human individuals. This table comes from immunoSEQ multiplex PCR, and its TCRdb copy is limited to in-frame clones, with some not included. The data show roughly 590,000 clones, with less than 97% seen just once and 0.09% to 0.13% held by the top ten. The sample was naive CD8+ T cells sorted from blood. Receptor source: a young woman in good health. CDR3s include the opening cysteine and the closing phenylalanine or tryptophan. Fields, in order: CDR3 protein, CDR3 DNA, J gene, clone size, V gene, D gene. A D gene is named only where the DNA matches it firmly. The size of a clone is reported for some rows only, either as once, few or many, or as a class for expanded clones.

CASSLVGSTDTQYF TGTGCCAGCAGTTTGGTGGGTTCCACAGATACGCAGTATTTT TRBJ2-3 - TRBV27 -
CASTLSGNTIYF TGTGCCAGCACCCTCTCTGGAAACACCATATATTTT TRBJ1-3 - TRBV7-9 -
CASSLYIGNEQFF TGTGCCAGCAGCCTGTACATCGGCAATGAGCAGTTCTTC TRBJ2-1 - TRBV7-9 -
CAIRPEAGFNYGYTF TGTGCCATCAGACCCGAGGCAGGCTTTAACTATGGCTACACCTTC TRBJ1-2 - TRBV10-3 -
CASSTGTGGLNYGYTF TGCGCCAGCAGCACAGGGACAGGGGGTCTGAACTATGGCTACACCTTC TRBJ1-2 - TRBV5-1 TRBD1
CASSGQGGKVTQYF TGTGCCAGCAGTGGACAAGGTGGCAAGGTGACCCAGTACTTC TRBJ2-5 - TRBV2 -
CASSVTPSGPNTGELFF TGTGCCAGCAGCGTGACTCCTAGCGGGCCGAACACCGGGGAGCTGTTTTTT TRBJ2-2 - TRBV9 TRBD2
CASSGPNQPQHF TGTGCCAGCAGTGGGCCAAATCAGCCCCAGCATTTT TRBJ1-5 - TRBV6-4 -
CASSPSSSRTETQYF TGTGCCAGCAGCCCCTCGTCGTCTAGGACGGAGACCCAGTACTTC TRBJ2-5 - TRBV9 -
CASSSGRYGYTF TGTGCCAGCAGCTCGGGCCGCTATGGCTACACCTTC TRBJ1-2 - TRBV27 -
CASSLSSPILMNTEAFF TGTGCCAGCAGTTTAAGTTCCCCCATCCTCATGAACACTGAAGCTTTCTTT TRBJ1-1 - TRBV27 -
CASSVTGLETYEQYF TGTGCCAGCAGTGTGACGGGTCTAGAGACCTACGAGCAGTACTTC TRBJ2-7 once TRBV2 -
CASSLSMREGLFEQFF TGTGCCAGCAGTTTATCAATGCGGGAGGGCCTCTTCGAGCAGTTCTTC TRBJ2-1 - TRBV27 TRBD2
CASSRGGLAGDEQYF TGTGCCAGCAGCCGGGGGGGACTAGCGGGAGACGAGCAGTACTTC TRBJ2-7 once TRBV9 TRBD2
CASHEWTGQNYGYTF TGTGCCAGCCACGAGTGGACAGGCCAGAACTATGGCTACACCTTC TRBJ1-2 - TRBV6-1 TRBD1
CATGTGSDQPQHF TGTGCCACGGGGACAGGGAGTGATCAGCCCCAGCATTTT TRBJ1-5 - TRBV10-3 TRBD1
CASSVVSGPNTGELFF TGTGCCAGCAGCGTAGTCAGCGGGCCGAACACCGGGGAGCTGTTTTTT TRBJ2-2 - TRBV9 -
CASSDHRVSNEQFF TGCGCCAGCAGCGACCACAGGGTTTCCAATGAGCAGTTCTTC TRBJ2-1 - TRBV5-1 -
CASSSQGAREQYF TGTGCCAGCAGCTCCCAGGGGGCTCGGGAGCAGTACTTC TRBJ2-5 - TRBV7-9 TRBD1
CASSLMDATNEKLFF TGCGCCAGCAGCTTGATGGATGCAACTAATGAAAAACTGTTTTTT TRBJ1-4 - TRBV5-1 -
CASSQRTSPYEQYF TGTGCCAGCAGTCAGAGGACTAGCCCCTACGAGCAGTACTTC TRBJ2-7 - TRBV28 TRBD2
CSVETTGTASYEQYF TGCAGCGTTGAGACAACCGGGACAGCTTCCTACGAGCAGTACTTC TRBJ2-7 - TRBV29-1 TRBD1
CASSPPSGSTDTQYF TGTGCCAGCAGTCCCCCGAGCGGGAGCACAGATACGCAGTATTTT TRBJ2-3 - TRBV27 -
CASSLVLPGQRNTEAFF TGTGCCAGCAGCTTAGTGCTTCCGGGACAGAGGAACACTGAAGCTTTCTTT TRBJ1-1 - TRBV7-9 TRBD1
CASSEGQTSYGYTF TGTGCCAGCAGCGAGGGACAGACCTCCTATGGCTACACCTTC TRBJ1-2 - TRBV7-9 TRBD1
CASSLGQGDQPQHF TGCGCCAGCAGCCTCGGACAGGGAGACCAGCCCCAGCATTTT TRBJ1-5 few TRBV5-1 TRBD1
CASTGGAQPQHF TGTGCCAGCACTGGGGGCGCGCAGCCCCAGCATTTT TRBJ1-5 - TRBV28 -
CASRAFDEDNEQFF TGTGCCAGCAGAGCATTTGACGAAGACAATGAGCAGTTCTTC TRBJ2-1 once TRBV6-5 -
CSVTGVSSSGANVLTF TGCAGCGTCACAGGGGTCTCGAGCTCTGGGGCCAACGTCCTGACTTTC TRBJ2-6 - TRBV29-1 TRBD1
CASSLRNSDNEQFF TGTGCCAGCAGTTTAAGGAACTCGGACAATGAGCAGTTCTTC TRBJ2-1 - TRBV27 -
CASSLGGADTQYF TGTGCCAGCAGCTTAGGAGGGGCAGATACGCAGTATTTT TRBJ2-3 - TRBV7-6 -
CAWGQGNTEAFF TGTGCCTGGGGACAGGGAAACACTGAAGCTTTCTTT TRBJ1-1 - TRBV30 TRBD1
CASSLTSGITYEQYF TGTGCCAGCAGCTTGACTAGCGGTATTACCTACGAGCAGTACTTC TRBJ2-7 - TRBV5-4 TRBD2
CASSARQGRNEQFF TGTGCCAGCAGCGCCAGACAGGGACGGAATGAGCAGTTCTTC TRBJ2-1 - TRBV7-9 TRBD1
CASSLYPEQYF TGTGCCAGCAGCTTATACCCGGAGCAGTACTTC TRBJ2-7 once TRBV7-9 -
CASSSPDRDIGAFF TGTGCCAGCAGTTCCCCGGACAGGGATATTGGAGCTTTCTTT TRBJ1-1 - TRBV28 TRBD1
CASSPGTSGRLIQYF TGTGCCAGCAGTCCCGGGACTAGCGGGAGATTGATTCAGTACTTC TRBJ2-4 - TRBV27 TRBD2
CASSLDHRDRGGNTIYF TGTGCCAGCAGCTTAGATCACAGGGACAGGGGTGGAAACACCATATATTTT TRBJ1-3 - TRBV11-2 TRBD1
CATSRDSGRESYNEQFF TGTGCCACCAGCAGAGATTCCGGGAGGGAATCCTACAATGAGCAGTTCTTC TRBJ2-1 - TRBV15 TRBD2
CASSPPGGSYEQYF TGTGCCAGCAGCCCCCCAGGGGGATCCTACGAGCAGTACTTC TRBJ2-7 - TRBV9 TRBD1
CASSLLAGIYEQYF TGTGCCAGCAGCTTACTAGCGGGGATATACGAGCAGTACTTC TRBJ2-7 - TRBV6-5 TRBD2
CASSLTSGKRAGELFF TGTGCCAGCAGCCTAACTAGCGGGAAACGGGCCGGGGAGCTGTTTTTT TRBJ2-2 - TRBV5-8 TRBD2
CASTSLMSHEQYF TGTGCCAGCACCTCCCTTATGAGCCACGAGCAGTACTTC TRBJ2-7 - TRBV7-6 -
CASSEYGNWNEQFF TGCGCCAGCAGTGAGTATGGGAACTGGAATGAGCAGTTCTTC TRBJ2-1 - TRBV10-1 -
CASNKDRETTYSYNEQFF TGTGCCAGCAATAAGGACAGGGAAACGACATACTCCTACAATGAGCAGTTCTTC TRBJ2-1 - TRBV28 TRBD1
CARSPCPRLAGGPVWNEQFF TGTGCCAGAAGCCCATGCCCGAGACTAGCGGGAGGGCCTGTGTGGAATGAGCAGTTCTTC TRBJ2-1 - TRBV5-3 TRBD2
CASSLMWGVNEQFF TGTGCCAGCAGCTTGATGTGGGGAGTCAATGAGCAGTTCTTC TRBJ2-1 - TRBV5-8 -
CAISERRGRAGANVLTF TGTGCCATCAGTGAACGGAGAGGGAGGGCTGGGGCCAACGTCCTGACTTTC TRBJ2-6 - TRBV10-3 TRBD2
CASREIRHGYTF TGTGCCAGCCGTGAGATACGCCACGGCTACACCTTC TRBJ1-2 once TRBV6-4 -
CASSFKSRIGQLNTEAFF TGTGCCAGCAGTTTCAAGTCACGTATTGGACAGTTGAACACTGAAGCTTTCTTT TRBJ1-1 - TRBV28 -
CAWSHPRQGHVKGSYNEQFF TGTGCCTGGAGTCACCCCCGACAGGGGCACGTTAAAGGCTCCTACAATGAGCAGTTCTTC TRBJ2-1 - TRBV30 TRBD1
CASSLEPANQETQYF TGTGCCAGCAGCTTAGAGCCGGCCAACCAAGAGACCCAGTACTTC TRBJ2-5 - TRBV7-6 -
CASSLGLVWSYEQYF TGCGCCAGCAGCCTCGGACTAGTATGGTCCTACGAGCAGTACTTC TRBJ2-7 - TRBV4-1 TRBD2
CASSLEGWNTEAFF TGTGCCAGCAGCTTAGAAGGGTGGAACACTGAAGCTTTCTTT TRBJ1-1 - TRBV7-9 -
CASSFYSGSTNEKLFF TGTGCCAGCAGTTTCTACTCCGGGTCAACTAATGAAAAACTGTTTTTT TRBJ1-4 - TRBV28 -
CASSLEGLTYQETQYF TGTGCCAGCAGCTTAGAAGGACTTACGTACCAAGAGACCCAGTACTTC TRBJ2-5 - TRBV11-1 -
CASSAAETQYF TGTGCCAGCAGCGCGGCGGAGACCCAGTACTTC TRBJ2-5 once TRBV9 -
CASSFVGPGLGNEQFF TGTGCCAGCAGTTTCGTCGGCCCCGGACTCGGGAATGAGCAGTTCTTC TRBJ2-1 - TRBV27 -
CASSLTGRGNTGELFF TGTGCCAGCAGTTTGACGGGGAGGGGGAACACCGGGGAGCTGTTTTTT TRBJ2-2 - TRBV27 TRBD2